This T cell receptor (beta chain) was sequenced in a study of blood T cell repertoires in COVID-19. TCRdb's table, derived via immunoSEQ multiplex PCR, lists solely in-frame clones and lacks some. The sample includes about 190,000 clones, 80% to 90% seen only once; the top ten take approximately 5.1%. The specimen sequenced was peripheral blood. The TCR comes from a woman between 65 and 79 years old with active or convalescent COVID-19.

CDR3 DNA: TGTGCCAGCAGCCCCGGACTAGTTTTTTCCTACGAGCAGTACTTC. Amino acid sequence: CASSPGLVFSYEQYF. The V gene is TRBV7-8, the J gene TRBJ2-7, with 7 bases lining up with TRBD2. The J segment lost 1 base and the V segment lost 5 bases, leaving 8 bases of the junction unmatched. This CDR3 spans 15 amino acids. Germline CDR1 and CDR2: SGHVS and FQNEAQ.